Below, 24 T cell receptor beta chains from the same sample are listed, as sequenced in a study of graft-versus-host responses after intestinal transplantation. Their antigen targets remain unknown. TCRdb's table, derived via immunoSEQ multiplex PCR, lists solely in-frame clones and lacks some. The repertoire holds about 85,000 clones, around 80% seen once, with 0.65% to 0.95% in the top ten. The starting material was unstimulated CD4+ T cells sorted from spleen or lymph node cells, obtained before intestinal transplant. The origin of the receptors is a human donor who received an intestinal transplant.

This chain uses TRBV7-2 with TRBJ2-5; D uncertain. Per the germline V gene, CDR1 is SGHTA and CDR2 is FQGNSA. With 4 bases removed from V and 4 bases from J, the gap between germline ends came to 16 bases. There are 15 residues in the CDR3. The CDR3: CASSYLTRSGETQYF. The DNA for the CDR3 is TGTGCCAGCAGCTACTTGACCCGGAGTGGAGAGACCCAGTACTTC.

The chain employs TRBV11-2 and TRBJ2-1, with TRBD2 matching over 8 bases. The CDR3 covers 15 residues. J was trimmed by 2 bases and V by 2 bases; bases with no gene match: 2. Germline CDR1 SGHAT, CDR2 FQNNGV. The CDR3 protein is CASSLSGGAYNEQFF. In DNA, the CDR3 is TGTGCCAGCAGCTTATCGGGGGGGGCCTACAATGAGCAGTTCTTC.

The chain has TRBV10-3 and TRBJ2-3; TRBD1 aligns across 9 bases. Germline V gene data show CDR1 as ENHRY and CDR2 as SYGVKD. The trim removed 8 bases at V and 2 bases at J, leaving 2 bases unmatched. The CDR3 has 13 residues. The CDR3 region is CAIGTGPTDTQYF. CDR3 coding DNA: TGTGCCATCGGGACAGGGCCCACAGATACGCAGTATTTT.

The chain has TRBV7-2 and TRBJ1-1; D gene uncertain. The CDR3 extends over 14 amino acids. Trimming left V 1 base short and J 1 base short, with 7 bases between. The germline V gene encodes CDR1 SGHTA and CDR2 FQGNSA. The CDR3 nucleotides are TGTGCCAGCAGCTTAGTAAGCGGGAACACTGAAGCTTTCTTT. Its protein is CASSLVSGNTEAFF.

The V call is TRBV28, the J call TRBJ2-2; 8 positions agree with TRBD2. This CDR3 has 15 amino acids. Germline values: CDR1 MDHEN, CDR2 SYDVKM. Losses at the gene ends were 6 bases for V and 6 bases for J; bases not matched to a gene: 9. CDR3 region: CASRTGTRDAGELFF. The CDR3 DNA follows: TGTGCCAGCAGAACCGGGACTAGAGACGCCGGGGAGCTGTTTTTT.

The gene calls are TRBV9 and TRBJ1-1; tentatively, D is TRBD1 (5 bases). Trimming stripped 3 bases from V and 3 bases from J, with 9 bases between. This CDR3 is built from 13 residues. CDR1 is SGDLS and CDR2 is YYNGEE in the germline V gene. CDR3 nucleotides: TGTGCCAGCAGCGCACAGGAGTACACTGAAGCTTTCTTT. Residues: CASSAQEYTEAFF.

The rearrangement uses TRBV5-1 and TRBJ1-6; 9 bases align to TRBD1. The V and J ends lost 4 bases and 5 bases, in that order; junction bases with no gene match: 7. The CDR3 totals 16 residues. Germline V gene lookup returns CDR1 SGHRS and CDR2 YFSETQ. The CDR3 loop reads CASSAGQGTNNSPLHF. The CDR3 DNA follows: TGCGCCAGCAGCGCGGGACAGGGCACTAATAATTCACCCCTCCACTTT.

This clone was recorded only once. The V gene is TRBV6-4, the J gene TRBJ2-5; D perhaps matches TRBD1 (5 bases). The end of the DNA is better explained by TRBJ2-7, so the J call may be wrong. The germline V gene encodes CDR1 MRHNA and CDR2 SNTAGT. The CDR3 consists of 12 residues. CDR3 DNA sequence: TGTGCCAGGGTACAGGAGTCCTACGAGCAGTACTTC. This translates into CARVQESYEQYF.

This clone was observed a handful of times. The chain is built from TRBV6-1 and TRBJ2-7; a possible D gene is TRBD2 (8 bases). The CDR3 is 19 amino acids. Looked up from germline, CDR1 is MNHNS and CDR2 is SASEGT. Between the trimmed V and J ends, which lost 2 bases and 3 bases, there was a span of 26 bases. CDR3 nucleotide sequence: TGTGCCAGCAGTGAATCGGGAGGGGGCTCATTGGGAAGGGGCTACGAGCAGTACTTC. It specifies CASSESGGGSLGRGYEQYF.

The chain has TRBV10-3 and TRBJ2-1, with a possible D match to TRBD2 (6 bases). The CDR3 runs 14 residues. CDR1 and CDR2 (germline): ENHRY, SYGVKD. V was pared by 2 bases and J by 4 bases, with 9 bases between. The CDR3 region has the DNA TGTGCCATCAGTGAGCTCGGACTATACAATGAGCAGTTCTTC. Encoded protein: CAISELGLYNEQFF.

This chain uses TRBV27 with TRBJ2-2; the match to TRBD1 covers 8 bases. The CDR3 is made up of 17 amino acids. In germline, CDR1 is MNHEY, CDR2 SMNVEV (reference sequence). The V gene end was trimmed by 0 bases and the J gene end by 3 bases; junction bases not matched to a gene: 6. The CDR3 DNA reads as TGTGCCAGCAGTTTATCTGGCAGGGGGCGTTACACCGGGGAGCTGTTTTTT. Protein: CASSLSGRGRYTGELFF.

Concerning this clone: At the DNA level, this CDR3 is encoded by other sequences in the same sample as well. V usage is TRBV20-1 and J usage is TRBJ2-5, with 7 bases that match TRBD1. This CDR3 comprises 11 residues. The germline V gene encodes CDR1 DFQATT and CDR2 SNEGSKA (reference sequence). V lost 6 bases to trimming and J lost 4 bases; unmatched junction nucleotides: 2. CDR3 amino acids: CSARQGETQYF. DNA of the CDR3: TGCAGTGCAAGACAGGGAGAGACCCAGTACTTC.

The V and J genes are TRBV7-2 and TRBJ1-5; D uncertain. V was pared by 1 base and J by 0 bases, with 10 bases between. The CDR3 spans 16 residues. Germline V gene sequence: CDR1 SGHTA, CDR2 FQGNSA. The CDR3 reads CASSLVGVNSNQPQHF. In nucleotides, the CDR3 is TGTGCCAGCAGCTTAGTCGGTGTTAATAGCAATCAGCCCCAGCATTTT.

DNA of the CDR3: TGTGCCAGCAGCATTCTAGCGGGAGGAGATGTTCCGCAGTACTTC. Translation: CASSILAGGDVPQYF. The chain has TRBV11-2 and TRBJ2-7; 11 bases map to TRBD2. Germline trimming cut 5 bases from V and 9 bases from J; bases unmatched to any gene: 12. CDR3 length: 15 amino acids. The V gene's germline CDR1 is SGHAT and CDR2 FQNNGV.

This chain joins TRBV5-1 and TRBJ1-1; D gene unclear. This CDR3 region has 13 residues. Germline V gene data show CDR1 as SGHRS and CDR2 as YFSETQ. The V end was cut by 4 bases, the J end by 2 bases, with 9 bases between. The CDR3 protein is CASSRDQNTEAFF. Here the CDR3 DNA reads TGCGCCAGCAGCCGGGATCAAAACACTGAAGCTTTCTTT.

The V and J genes are TRBV19 and TRBJ1-2; D remains ambiguous. Germline lookup yields CDR1 LNHDA and CDR2 SQIVND (reference sequence). V lost 3 bases and J 3 bases, leaving 11 bases between the germline ends. The CDR3 totals 14 residues. CDR3 nucleotide sequence: TGTGCCAGTAGTATCGGCCAGGTCGACTATGGCTACACCTTC. Protein: CASSIGQVDYGYTF.

The V call is TRBV28, the J call TRBJ2-7; TRBD1 might be the D (6 bases). V shed 8 bases and J shed 0 bases, with 8 bases lying between them. Germline CDR1 reads MDHEN; CDR2 reads SYDVKM. The CDR3 extends over 12 amino acids. CDR3 nucleotides: TGTGCCAGCCAACAGGGCTCCTACGAGCAGTACTTC. Encoded protein: CASQQGSYEQYF. Together with reference TRBV28 and TRBJ2-7, the CDR3 gives the full variable domain: DVKVTQSSRYLVKRTGEKVFLECVQDMDHENMFWYRQDPGLGLRLIYFSYDVKMKEKGDIPEGYSVSREKKERFSLILESASTNQTSMYLCASQQGSYEQYFGPGTRLTVT.

In this sample, this clone turned up a few times. The chain employs TRBV5-6 and TRBJ1-2; no clear D gene. Germline V lookup: CDR1 SGHDT, CDR2 YYEEEE. This CDR3 is 14 amino acids long. V dropped 1 base and J dropped 3 bases, with 10 bases sitting between them. In DNA, the CDR3 is TGTGCCAGCAGCTTGTCAGGAAGGTACTATGGCTACACCTTC. It specifies CASSLSGRYYGYTF.

This sequence joins TRBV9 and TRBJ2-3, with 13 bases matching TRBD2. The length of the CDR3 is 17 residues. The trim removed 3 bases at V and 4 bases at J, leaving 8 bases unmatched. CDR1 is SGDLS and CDR2 is YYNGEE in the germline V gene. The CDR3: CASSALTSGRAPDTQYF. As DNA, the CDR3 is TGTGCCAGCAGCGCCCTTACTAGCGGGAGGGCCCCAGATACGCAGTATTTT. Full variable domain (outside the CDR3, taken from reference TRBV9 and TRBJ2-3): DSGVTQTPKHLITATGQRVTLRCSPRSGDLSVYWYQQSLDQGLQFLIQYYNGEERAKGNILERFSAQQFPDLHSELNLSSLELGDSALYFCASSALTSGRAPDTQYFGPGTRLTVL.

The chain couples TRBV5-4 to TRBJ2-3; TRBD2 matches at 9 bases. V gave up 3 bases and J gave up 3 bases; unmatched junction bases: 5. Germline lookup yields CDR1 SGHNT and CDR2 YYREEE (reference sequence). The CDR3 totals 15 residues. CDR3 sequence reads: CASSSGGRATDTQYF. CDR3 sequence (DNA): TGTGCCAGCAGCTCTGGCGGGAGGGCTACAGATACGCAGTATTTT. Filled out from reference TRBV5-4 and TRBJ2-3, the complete variable domain reads ETGVTQSPTHLIKTRGQQVTLRCSSQSGHNTVSWYQQALGQGPQFIFQYYREEENGRGNFPPRFSGLQFPNYSSELNVNALELDDSALYLCASSSGGRATDTQYFGPGTRLTVL.

The chain joins TRBV27 to TRBJ2-7, with 11 positions matching TRBD1. Unmatched junction bases numbered 7, after V lost 5 bases and J lost 7 bases. Germline V lookup: CDR1 MNHEY, CDR2 SMNVEV (reference sequence). The CDR3 consists of 14 residues. For the CDR3, the DNA is TGTGCCAGCAGTCCTCGGGACAGGGGGTGGGAGCAGTACTTC. Translation: CASSPRDRGWEQYF.

J is TRBJ1-3 and V is TRBV9; D not resolved. Trimming pared 4 bases from V and 4 bases from J, leaving 6 bases between. This CDR3 has 12 amino acids. From germline, CDR1 is SGDLS and CDR2 YYNGEE. The CDR3 DNA is TGTGCCAGCAGCTTATCGGGAAACACCATATATTTT. Its protein is CASSLSGNTIYF.

The chain links TRBV6-5 to TRBJ2-7, with 11 nucleotides matching TRBD2. Trimming took 4 bases from V and 10 from J; bases not matched to a gene: 3. The length of the CDR3 is 12 residues. Germline V gives CDR1 MNHEY, CDR2 SVGAGI. In DNA form, the CDR3 reads TGTGCCAGCAGTTCAGGACTAGCGGGTCAGTACTTC. It codes for CASSSGLAGQYF.

The chain links TRBV5-1 to TRBJ1-4; the D is unclear. Germline CDR1 is SGHRS and CDR2 is YFSETQ. Deletions cut 4 bases from V and 8 bases from J, with 15 bases between. This CDR3 region has 14 residues. The CDR3 DNA follows: TGCGCCAGCAGCAGTCTGATGGCGGGCGAAAAACTGTTTTTT. Translating gives CASSSLMAGEKLFF.